This T cell receptor beta chain stems from a study of blood T cells in healthy people across ages. The study's findings and limits: From one million sequenced T cells, diversity estimates were lower bounds.

The CDR3 sequence is 14 residues long. Trimming shortened V by 4 bases and J by 0 bases, and 13 bases separated the two germline ends. Germline V gene lookup returns CDR1 GTSNPN and CDR2 SVGIG (reference sequence). Note on this clonotype: Its antigen is still unknown.

It was with a sample-barcoded 5' primer and a J-beta primer mix that a second PCR of roughly 7 to 11 cycles was run. A single record per CDR3 protein comes from TCRdb applying MiXCR to the 5' RACE reads. The table includes approximately 850,000 distinct CDR3 sequences, roughly 44% detected once. This sequence was found in a man aged 55 to 70 in good health. V and J are TRBV30 and TRBJ2-7, with D tentatively TRBD2 (6 bases). Sample: blood. CDR3 region: CAWMGTDNSYEQYF. In nucleotides, the CDR3 is TGTGCCTGGATGGGGACTGATAACTCCTACGAGCAGTACTTC. Using reference TRBV30 and TRBJ2-7 for the parts outside the CDR3, the full variable domain is SQTIHQWPATLVQPVGSPLSLECTVEGTSNPNLYWYRQAAGRGLQLLFYSVGIGQISSEVPQNLSASRPQDRQFILSSKKLLLSDSGFYLCAWMGTDNSYEQYFGPGTRLTVT.